Only one count was recorded for the clone carrying this T cell receptor beta chain. The PCR had 60 Vbeta and 13 Jbeta primers. TCRdb's copy holds only in-frame clones and misses some; the assay was immunoSEQ multiplex PCR. The table has over 150,000 clones, around 68% seen once; the top ten hold less than 1.5%. The CDR3 runs to 19 residues. J lost 0 bases, V lost 2 bases, and 9 bases had no gene match. CDR1 and CDR2 from the germline V gene are MNHNS and SASEGT. The sample comes from a study of cytomegalovirus exposure and HLA in healthy donors. Study-level information: Earlier findings included approximately 120 million unique TCR beta sequences obtained from around 180 million T cells.

The source is a man in his fifties or sixties in good health and CMV-seronegative. The specimen was PBMCs. The chain combines TRBV6-1 with TRBJ2-2, with TRBD1 identical over 10 bases. CDR3 DNA sequence: TGTGCCAGCAGTGAACCTTGGGACAGGGGAGCCGCGAACACCGGGGAGCTGTTTTTT. Its translation is CASSEPWDRGAANTGELFF.